This TCR beta chain was profiled in a study of blood T cell repertoires in COVID-19. Overall study context: Acute and convalescent COVID-19 samples came from the United States, Italy and Spain.

Germline V gives CDR1 SSHAT, CDR2 FNYEAQ (reference sequence). The CDR3 totals 17 residues. As for this clone: At one boundary the junction diverges from the germline segment, which might be a read error.

Cohort assignment relied on participant-reported clinical history. Using immunoSEQ multiplex PCR, the repertoire was profiled, and TCRdb retains in-frame clones only, with some absent. The data show about 310,000 clones, roughly 90% seen once. The chain recombines TRBV7-7 with TRBJ2-7; 7 bases are shared with TRBD2. The sample comprised PBMCs or T cells enriched from blood (not recorded which). The TCR sequence derives from a woman in her forties who had recovered from COVID-19. CDR3 sequence reads: CASSVFPPGRRENEQYF. CDR3 in DNA: TGTGCTAGCAGCGTATTTCCCCCCGGACGGCGGGAGAACGAGCAGTACTTC.